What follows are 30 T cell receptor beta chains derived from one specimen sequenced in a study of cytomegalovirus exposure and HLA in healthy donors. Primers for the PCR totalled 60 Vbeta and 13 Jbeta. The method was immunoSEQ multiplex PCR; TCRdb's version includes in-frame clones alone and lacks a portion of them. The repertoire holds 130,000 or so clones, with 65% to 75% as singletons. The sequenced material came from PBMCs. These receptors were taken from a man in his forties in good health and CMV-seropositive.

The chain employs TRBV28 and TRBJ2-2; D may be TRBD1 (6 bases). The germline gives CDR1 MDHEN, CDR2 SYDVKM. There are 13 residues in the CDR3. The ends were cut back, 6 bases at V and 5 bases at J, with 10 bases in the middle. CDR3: CASRPGVTGELFF. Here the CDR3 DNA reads TGTGCCAGCAGACCAGGGGTTACCGGGGAGCTGTTTTTT. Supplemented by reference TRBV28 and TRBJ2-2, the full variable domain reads DVKVTQSSRYLVKRTGEKVFLECVQDMDHENMFWYRQDPGLGLRLIYFSYDVKMKEKGDIPEGYSVSREKKERFSLILESASTNQTSMYLCASRPGVTGELFFGEGSRLTVL.

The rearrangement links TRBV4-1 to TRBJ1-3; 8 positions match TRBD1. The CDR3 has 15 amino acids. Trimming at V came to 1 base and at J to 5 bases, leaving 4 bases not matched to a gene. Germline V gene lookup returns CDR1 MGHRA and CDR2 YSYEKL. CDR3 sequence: CASSQVTGGRNTIYF. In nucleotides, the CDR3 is TGCGCCAGCAGCCAAGTAACAGGGGGAAGAAACACCATATATTTT.

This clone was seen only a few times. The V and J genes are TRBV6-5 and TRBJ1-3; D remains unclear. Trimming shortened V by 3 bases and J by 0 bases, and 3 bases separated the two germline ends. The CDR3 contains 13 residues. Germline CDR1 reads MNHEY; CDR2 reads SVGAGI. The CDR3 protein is CASSYNSGNTIYF. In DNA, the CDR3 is TGTGCCAGCAGTTATAACTCTGGAAACACCATATATTTT.

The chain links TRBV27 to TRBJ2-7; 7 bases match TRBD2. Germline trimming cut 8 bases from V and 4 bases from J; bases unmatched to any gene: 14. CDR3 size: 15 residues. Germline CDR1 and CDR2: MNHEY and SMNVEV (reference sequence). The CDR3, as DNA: TGTGCCAGCTCAGAAGGGAGGGCGCTTAGATACGAGCAGTACTTC. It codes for CASSEGRALRYEQYF.

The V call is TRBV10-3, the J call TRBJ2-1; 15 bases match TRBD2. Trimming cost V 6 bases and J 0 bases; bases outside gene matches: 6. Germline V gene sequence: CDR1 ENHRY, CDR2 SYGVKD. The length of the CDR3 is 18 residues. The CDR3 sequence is CAISPGLAGGHSYNEQFF. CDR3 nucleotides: TGTGCCATCAGCCCGGGACTAGCGGGAGGCCACTCCTACAATGAGCAGTTCTTC.

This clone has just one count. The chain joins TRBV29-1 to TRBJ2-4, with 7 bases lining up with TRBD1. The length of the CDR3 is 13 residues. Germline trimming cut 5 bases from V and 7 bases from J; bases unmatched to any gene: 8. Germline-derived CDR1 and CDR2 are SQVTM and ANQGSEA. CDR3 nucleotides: TGCAGCGTTTTGGGACAGTTTAGTAACATTCAGTACTTC. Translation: CSVLGQFSNIQYF.

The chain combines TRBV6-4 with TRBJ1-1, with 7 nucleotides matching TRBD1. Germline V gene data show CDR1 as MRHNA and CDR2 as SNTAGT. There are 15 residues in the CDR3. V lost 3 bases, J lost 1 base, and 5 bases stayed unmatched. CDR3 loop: CASSETTGANTEAFF. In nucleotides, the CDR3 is TGTGCCAGCAGTGAGACAACAGGGGCGAACACTGAAGCTTTCTTT.

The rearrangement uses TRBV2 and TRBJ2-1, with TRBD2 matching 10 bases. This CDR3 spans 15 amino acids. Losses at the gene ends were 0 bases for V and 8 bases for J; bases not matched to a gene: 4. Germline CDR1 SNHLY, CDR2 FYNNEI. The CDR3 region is CASSEASGGADEQFF. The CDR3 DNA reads TGTGCCAGCAGTGAAGCCAGCGGGGGGGCGGATGAGCAGTTCTTC.

CDR3 sequence reads: CATRDRGRVETQYF. CDR3 nucleotides: TGTGCCACCAGGGACAGGGGGAGGGTGGAGACCCAGTACTTC. The J gene is TRBJ2-5, the V gene TRBV19; 11 bases map to TRBD1. Germline V lookup: CDR1 LNHDA, CDR2 SQIVND (reference sequence). The CDR3 consists of 14 residues. V was pared by 10 bases and J by 5 bases, with 9 bases of the junction left unmatched.

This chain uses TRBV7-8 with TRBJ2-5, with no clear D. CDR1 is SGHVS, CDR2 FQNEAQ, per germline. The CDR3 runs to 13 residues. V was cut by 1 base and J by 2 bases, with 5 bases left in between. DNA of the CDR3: TGTGCCAGCAGCTTAGGGGCTCAAGAGACCCAGTACTTC. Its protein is CASSLGAQETQYF.

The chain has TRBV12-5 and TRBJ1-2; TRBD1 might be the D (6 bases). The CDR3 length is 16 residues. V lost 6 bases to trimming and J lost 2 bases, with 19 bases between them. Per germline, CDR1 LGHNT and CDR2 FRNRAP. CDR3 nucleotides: TGTGCTAGTGGCGTGTTGCAGGGGAGTATGAACTATGGCTACACCTTC. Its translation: CASGVLQGSMNYGYTF. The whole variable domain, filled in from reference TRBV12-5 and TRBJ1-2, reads DARVTQTPRHKVTEMGQEVTMRCQPILGHNTVFWYRQTMMQGLELLAYFRNRAPLDDSGMPKDRFSAEMPDATLATLKIQPSEPRDSAVYFCASGVLQGSMNYGYTFGSGTRLTVV.

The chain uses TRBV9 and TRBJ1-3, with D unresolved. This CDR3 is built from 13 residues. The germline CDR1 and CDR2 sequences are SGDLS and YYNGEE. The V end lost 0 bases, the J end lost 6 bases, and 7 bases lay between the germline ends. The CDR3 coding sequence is TGTGCCAGCAGCGTAGTAGGAGTAAACACCATATATTTT. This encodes CASSVVGVNTIYF.

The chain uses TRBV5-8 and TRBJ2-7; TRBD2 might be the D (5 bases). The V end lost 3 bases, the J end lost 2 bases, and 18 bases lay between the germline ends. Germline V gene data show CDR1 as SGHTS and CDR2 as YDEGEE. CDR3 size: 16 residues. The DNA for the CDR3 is TGTGCCAGCAGCTACTCCCGGGCTCTCGGGGCCTACGAGCAGTACTTC. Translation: CASSYSRALGAYEQYF.

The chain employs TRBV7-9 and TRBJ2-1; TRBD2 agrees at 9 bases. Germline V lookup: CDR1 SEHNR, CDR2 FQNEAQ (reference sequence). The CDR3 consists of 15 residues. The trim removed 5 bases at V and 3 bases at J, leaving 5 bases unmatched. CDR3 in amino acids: CASSHSGSIYNEQFF. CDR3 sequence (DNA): TGTGCCAGCAGCCATAGCGGGAGTATCTACAATGAGCAGTTCTTC.

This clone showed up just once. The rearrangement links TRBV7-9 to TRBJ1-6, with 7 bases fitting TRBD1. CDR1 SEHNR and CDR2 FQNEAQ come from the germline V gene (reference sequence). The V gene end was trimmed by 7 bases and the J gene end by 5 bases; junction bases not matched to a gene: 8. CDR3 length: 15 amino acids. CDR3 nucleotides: TGTGCCAGCACTGACGGGGGACAGCATAATTCACCCCTCCACTTT. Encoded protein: CASTDGGQHNSPLHF.

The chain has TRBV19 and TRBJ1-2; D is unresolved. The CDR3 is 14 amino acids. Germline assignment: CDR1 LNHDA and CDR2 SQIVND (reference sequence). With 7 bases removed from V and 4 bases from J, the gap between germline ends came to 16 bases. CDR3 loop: CASTVTLQVYGYTF. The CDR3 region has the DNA TGTGCCAGTACCGTGACACTCCAGGTCTATGGCTACACCTTC.

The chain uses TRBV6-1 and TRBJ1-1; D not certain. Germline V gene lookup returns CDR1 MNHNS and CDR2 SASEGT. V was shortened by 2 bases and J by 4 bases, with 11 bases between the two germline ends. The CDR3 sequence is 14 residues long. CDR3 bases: TGTGCCAGCAGTGAAAATGTAGGGAGCACTGAAGCTTTCTTT. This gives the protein CASSENVGSTEAFF.

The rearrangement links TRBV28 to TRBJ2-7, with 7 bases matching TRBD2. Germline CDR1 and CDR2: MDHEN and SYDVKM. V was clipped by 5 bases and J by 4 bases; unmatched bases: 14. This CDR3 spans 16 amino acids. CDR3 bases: TGTGCCAGCAGTATACAGAGCGGGGTCTCGAGGTACGAGCAGTACTTC. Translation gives CASSIQSGVSRYEQYF. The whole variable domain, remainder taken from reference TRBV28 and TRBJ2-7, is DVKVTQSSRYLVKRTGEKVFLECVQDMDHENMFWYRQDPGLGLRLIYFSYDVKMKEKGDIPEGYSVSREKKERFSLILESASTNQTSMYLCASSIQSGVSRYEQYFGPGTRLTVT.

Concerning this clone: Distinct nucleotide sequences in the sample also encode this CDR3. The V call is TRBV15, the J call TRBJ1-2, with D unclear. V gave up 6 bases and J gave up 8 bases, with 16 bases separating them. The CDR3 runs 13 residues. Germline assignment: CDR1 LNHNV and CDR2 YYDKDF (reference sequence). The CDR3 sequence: CATRMRAFDGYTF. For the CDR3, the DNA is TGTGCCACCAGGATGAGGGCTTTTGACGGCTACACCTTC.

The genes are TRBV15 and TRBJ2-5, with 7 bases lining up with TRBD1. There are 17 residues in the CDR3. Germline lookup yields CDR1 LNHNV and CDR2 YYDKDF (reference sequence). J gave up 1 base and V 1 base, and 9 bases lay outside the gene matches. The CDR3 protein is CATSRAQRGQIQETQYF. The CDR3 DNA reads TGTGCCACCAGCAGAGCCCAAAGGGGACAGATCCAAGAGACCCAGTACTTC.

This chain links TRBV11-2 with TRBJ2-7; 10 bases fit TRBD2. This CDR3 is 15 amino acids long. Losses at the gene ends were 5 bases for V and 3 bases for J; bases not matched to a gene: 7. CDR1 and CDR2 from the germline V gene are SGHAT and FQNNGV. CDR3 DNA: TGTGCCAGCAGCGATAGAGGGACTAGCGTCTACGAGCAGTACTTC. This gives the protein CASSDRGTSVYEQYF.

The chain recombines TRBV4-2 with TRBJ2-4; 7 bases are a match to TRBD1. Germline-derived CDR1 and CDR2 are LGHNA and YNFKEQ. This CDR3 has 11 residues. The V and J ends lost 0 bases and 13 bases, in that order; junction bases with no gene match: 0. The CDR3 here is CASSQDRGQYF. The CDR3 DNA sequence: TGTGCCAGCAGCCAAGACAGGGGGCAGTACTTC.

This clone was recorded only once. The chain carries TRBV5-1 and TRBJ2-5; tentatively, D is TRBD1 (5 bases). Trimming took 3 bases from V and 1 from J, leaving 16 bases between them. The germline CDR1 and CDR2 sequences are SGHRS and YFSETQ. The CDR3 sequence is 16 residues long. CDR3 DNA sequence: TGCGCCAGCAGCTCACAGCAGGGCTGGGGCCAAGAGACCCAGTACTTC. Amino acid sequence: CASSSQQGWGQETQYF.

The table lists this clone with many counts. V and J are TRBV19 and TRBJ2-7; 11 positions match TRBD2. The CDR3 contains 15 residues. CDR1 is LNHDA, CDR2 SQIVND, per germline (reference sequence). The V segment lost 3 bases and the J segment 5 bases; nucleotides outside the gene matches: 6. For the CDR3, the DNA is TGTGCCAGTAGTATGCAACTAGCGGGGGCTCACGAGCAGTACTTC. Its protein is CASSMQLAGAHEQYF.

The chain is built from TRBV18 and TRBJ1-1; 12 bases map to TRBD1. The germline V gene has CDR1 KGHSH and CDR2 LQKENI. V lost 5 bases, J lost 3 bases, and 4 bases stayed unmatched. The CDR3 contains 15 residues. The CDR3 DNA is TGTGCCAGCTCAAGGGACAGGGGGCGAGACACTGAAGCTTTCTTT. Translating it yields CASSRDRGRDTEAFF.

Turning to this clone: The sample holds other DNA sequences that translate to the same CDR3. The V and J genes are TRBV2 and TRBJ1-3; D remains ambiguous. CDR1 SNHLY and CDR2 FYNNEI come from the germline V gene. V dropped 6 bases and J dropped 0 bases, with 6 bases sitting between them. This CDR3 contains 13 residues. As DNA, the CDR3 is TGTGCCAGCAGGGGCAGCTCTGGAAACACCATATATTTT. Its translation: CASRGSSGNTIYF.

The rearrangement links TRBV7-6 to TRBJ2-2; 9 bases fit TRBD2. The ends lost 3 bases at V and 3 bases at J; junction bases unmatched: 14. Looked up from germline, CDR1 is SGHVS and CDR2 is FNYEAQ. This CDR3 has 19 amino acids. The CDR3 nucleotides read TGTGCCAGCAGCTTTTCCCTAGCGGGGAGGGCCACTTACACCGGGGAGCTGTTTTTT. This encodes CASSFSLAGRATYTGELFF.

DNA for the CDR3: TGTGCCAGCAGTGGGACAGGGCGCTCTAGGGAGCAGTACTTC. It translates to CASSGTGRSREQYF. This chain joins TRBV6-5 and TRBJ2-7, with 9 bases that match TRBD1. V shed 5 bases, J shed 7 bases, and the junction held 9 bases outside the gene matches. In germline, CDR1 is MNHEY, CDR2 SVGAGI. CDR3 length: 14 residues.

CDR3 sequence reads: CASSPAARNQPQHF. CDR3 in DNA: TGTGCCAGTAGTCCAGCGGCACGCAATCAGCCCCAGCATTTT. This chain links TRBV19 with TRBJ1-5, with D hard to call. The V end was cut by 5 bases, the J end by 2 bases, with 10 bases between. The germline V gene has CDR1 LNHDA and CDR2 SQIVND (reference sequence). The CDR3 sequence is 14 residues long. Complete variable domain (other parts from reference TRBV19 and TRBJ1-5): DGGITQSPKYLFRKEGQNVTLSCEQNLNHDAMYWYRQDPGQGLRLIYYSQIVNDFQKGDIAEGYSVSREKKESFPLTVTSAQKNPTAFYLCASSPAARNQPQHFGDGTRLSIL.

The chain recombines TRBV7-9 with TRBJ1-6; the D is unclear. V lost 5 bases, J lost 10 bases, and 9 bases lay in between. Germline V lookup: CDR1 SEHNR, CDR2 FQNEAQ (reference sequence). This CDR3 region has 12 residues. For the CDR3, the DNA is TGTGCCAGCAGCCACGGAGACTCACCCCTCCACTTT. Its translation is CASSHGDSPLHF.